A single sample gave rise to the 13 T cell receptor beta chains below, sequenced in a study of shared clonotypes between healthy human individuals. Only in-frame clones appear in the TCRdb table, and some are missing; sequencing was by immunoSEQ multiplex PCR. The sample contains about 710,000 clones, 55% to 85% of which appear only once. Sequenced: memory CD4+ T cells sorted from blood. Sample subset: CD45RA-negative fraction. The receptors stem from a woman aged 30 to 39 in good health.

This clone occurred a few times. The CDR3 spells CASKEGASSGNTIYF. CDR3 coding DNA: TGTGCCAGCAAAGAGGGGGCGAGCTCTGGAAACACCATATATTTT. The chain links TRBV2 to TRBJ1-3; TRBD1 aligns across 7 bases. V lost 7 bases to trimming and J lost 0 bases; unmatched junction nucleotides: 6. The CDR3 length is 15 residues. Germline values: CDR1 SNHLY, CDR2 FYNNEI.

The chain couples TRBV18 to TRBJ1-3; D is uncertain. This CDR3 contains 17 residues. Germline CDR1 KGHSH, CDR2 LQKENI. Deletions cut 0 bases from V and 0 bases from J, with 12 bases between. CDR3 in amino acids: CASSPPHSSPSGNTIYF. CDR3 in DNA: TGTGCCAGCTCACCACCTCACTCCAGCCCCTCTGGAAACACCATATATTTT. Supplemented by reference TRBV18 and TRBJ1-3, the full variable domain reads NAGVMQNPRHLVRRRGQEARLRCSPMKGHSHVYWYRQLPEEGLKFMVYLQKENIIDESGMPKERFSAEFPKEGPSILRIQQVVRGDSAAYFCASSPPHSSPSGNTIYFGEGSWLTVV.

There are a few counts of this clone. V and J are TRBV25-1 and TRBJ1-2, with TRBD1 as a possible D gene (6 bases). CDR1 and CDR2 from the germline V gene are MGHDK and SYGVNS. The CDR3 spans 13 residues. The ends were cut back, 1 base at V and 7 bases at J, with 10 bases in the middle. DNA for the CDR3: TGTGCCAGCAGTGAATTCGCAGGGGTTGGCTACACCTTC. Amino acid sequence: CASSEFAGVGYTF.

This clone was recorded a few times. The sample contains more than one DNA sequence encoding this CDR3. V gene TRBV11-2 combines with J gene TRBJ2-2, with D unresolved. The CDR3 extends over 15 amino acids. Germline CDR1 reads SGHAT; CDR2 reads FQNNGV. Trimming took 1 base from V and 1 from J, leaving 7 bases between them. The CDR3 coding sequence is TGTGCCAGCAGCTTAGGAGGCAGGAACACCGGGGAGCTGTTTTTT. This gives the protein CASSLGGRNTGELFF.

The chain joins TRBV20-1 to TRBJ2-3; no definite D call. Trimming took 6 bases from V and 5 from J, leaving 9 bases between them. CDR1 and CDR2 from the germline V gene are DFQATT and SNEGSKA (reference sequence). This CDR3 is 11 amino acids long. The CDR3 region is CSAAVGDTQYF. The CDR3 DNA follows: TGCAGTGCAGCCGTGGGAGATACGCAGTATTTT.

This sequence joins TRBV30 and TRBJ2-7; TRBD1 agrees at 10 bases. With 3 bases clipped from V and 6 bases from J, the junction kept 8 bases outside the gene matches. Germline lookup yields CDR1 GTSNPN and CDR2 SVGIG (reference sequence). This CDR3 is built from 14 residues. The CDR3: CAWSRQGALAEQYF. The CDR3, as DNA: TGTGCCTGGAGCCGACAGGGGGCGCTCGCCGAGCAGTACTTC.

The chain joins TRBV11-3 to TRBJ2-3; possibly TRBD2 for D (6 bases). Trimming pared 6 bases from V and 2 bases from J, leaving 9 bases between. This CDR3 is 13 amino acids long. CDR1 is SGHNT, CDR2 YENEEA, per germline. DNA of the CDR3: TGTGCCAGCAGTCGGGGGAACACAGATACGCAGTATTTT. Protein: CASSRGNTDTQYF.

The chain carries TRBV28 and TRBJ1-5, with 12 bases aligning to TRBD1. This CDR3 has 18 amino acids. V lost 5 bases, J lost 6 bases, and 14 bases stayed unmatched. CDR1 is MDHEN and CDR2 is SYDVKM in the germline V gene. DNA for the CDR3: TGTGCCAGCAGTGGGACAGGGGGCTCAGGCCGAGCTACTCAGCCCCAGCATTTT. This sequence encodes CASSGTGGSGRATQPQHF.

This clone was counted only a few times. This chain uses TRBV6-5 with TRBJ2-5, with 7 bases lining up with TRBD1. Germline CDR1 reads MNHEY; CDR2 reads SVGAGI. This CDR3 has 13 residues. Losses at the gene ends were 4 bases for V and 4 bases for J; bases not matched to a gene: 3. This CDR3 reads CASSLQGRETQYF. CDR3 DNA: TGTGCCAGCAGTTTACAGGGGCGAGAGACCCAGTACTTC.

As regards this clone: This clone may be a read error of a much larger clone one base away. This sample also contains other DNA sequences that code for the same CDR3. The chain joins TRBV30 to TRBJ1-6; D unclear. The germline gives CDR1 GTSNPN, CDR2 SVGIG (reference sequence). V was shortened by 0 bases and J by 7 bases, with 7 bases between the two germline ends. CDR3 length: 13 residues. The CDR3 region is CAWSVRGNSPLHF. In nucleotides, the CDR3 is TGTGCCTGGAGTGTACGCGGAAATTCACCCCTCCACTTT.

V gene TRBV7-9 combines with J gene TRBJ2-7, with a possible D match to TRBD1 (5 bases). Germline assignment: CDR1 SEHNR and CDR2 FQNEAQ (reference sequence). The germline V and J ends were trimmed by 6 bases and 0 bases, with 15 bases remaining between them. This CDR3 comprises 15 residues. In nucleotides, the CDR3 is TGTGCCAGCAGTTCTAGACAGAAGAGCTCCTACGAGCAGTACTTC. This encodes CASSSRQKSSYEQYF.

This clone has a handful of counts. The rearrangement joins TRBV7-4 to TRBJ1-3, with D unclear. The CDR3 loop spans 16 amino acids. The ends were cut back, 1 base at V and 4 bases at J, with 14 bases in the middle. Germline CDR1 SGHVT, CDR2 SQSDAQ. The DNA of the CDR3 is TGTGCCAGCAGCTTAGTAGGAATTTCGAAAGGAAACACCATATATTTT. Protein product: CASSLVGISKGNTIYF.

This clone was counted between two and nine times. Other DNA sequences within the sample encode an identical CDR3. The chain employs TRBV15 and TRBJ2-5; tentative D call: TRBD2 (6 bases). Germline V gene lookup returns CDR1 LNHNV and CDR2 YYDKDF (reference sequence). This CDR3 is 15 amino acids long. Trimming removed 0 bases from V and 4 bases from J, with 12 bases in between. CDR3 bases: TGTGCCACCAGCAGAGATCTGGGGGGAGGAGAGACCCAGTACTTC. Amino acid sequence: CATSRDLGGGETQYF.